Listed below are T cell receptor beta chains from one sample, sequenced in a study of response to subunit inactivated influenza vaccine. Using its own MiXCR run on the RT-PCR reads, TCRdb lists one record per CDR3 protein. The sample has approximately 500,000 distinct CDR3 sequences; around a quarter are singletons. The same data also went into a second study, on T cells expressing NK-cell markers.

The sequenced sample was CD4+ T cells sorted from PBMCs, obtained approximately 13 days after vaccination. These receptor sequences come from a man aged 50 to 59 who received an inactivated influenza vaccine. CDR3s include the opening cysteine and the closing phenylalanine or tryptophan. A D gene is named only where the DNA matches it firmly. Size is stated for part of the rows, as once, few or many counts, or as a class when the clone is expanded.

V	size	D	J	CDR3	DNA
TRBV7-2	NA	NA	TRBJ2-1	CASSLVAGDDEQFF	TGTGCCAGCAGCTTAGTGGCAGGTGACGATGAGCAGTTCTTC
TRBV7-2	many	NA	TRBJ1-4	CASSLFALAATNEKLFF	TGTGCCAGCAGCTTATTTGCGTTGGCGGCAACTAATGAAAAACTGTTTTTT
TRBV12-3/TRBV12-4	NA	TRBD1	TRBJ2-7	CASSPRTGTYEQYF	TGTGCCAGCAGCCCCCGGACAGGGACCTACGAGCAGTACTTC
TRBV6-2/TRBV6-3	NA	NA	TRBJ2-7	CASSYSPGGVSSYEQYF	TGTGCCAGCAGTTACTCGCCCGGAGGCGTCAGCTCCTACGAGCAGTACTTC
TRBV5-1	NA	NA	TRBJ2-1	CASSLYGDLYNEQFF	TGCGCCAGCAGCTTGTATGGGGACCTCTACAATGAGCAGTTCTTC
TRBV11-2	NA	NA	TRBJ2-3	CASSPASALSTQYF	TGTGCCAGCAGCCCCGCGAGCGCGCTTTCTACGCAGTATTTT
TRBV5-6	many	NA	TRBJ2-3	CASSSRWVFGGDTQYF	TGTGCCAGCAGCTCCCGATGGGTTTTCGGGGGAGATACGCAGTATTTT
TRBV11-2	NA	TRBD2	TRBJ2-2	CASSFHPGLAGVRGELFF	TGTGCCAGCAGCTTCCATCCGGGACTAGCGGGAGTAAGGGGGGAGCTGTTTTTT
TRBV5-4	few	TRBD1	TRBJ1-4	CASSNTGANEKLFF	TGTGCCAGCAGCAATACAGGGGCTAATGAAAAACTGTTTTTT
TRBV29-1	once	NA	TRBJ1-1	CSVEAGNTEAFF	TGCAGCGTTGAGGCGGGGAACACTGAAGCTTTCTTT
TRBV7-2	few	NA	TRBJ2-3	CASSFVSISTDTQYF	TGTGCCAGCAGCTTTGTTTCCATTAGCACAGATACGCAGTATTTT
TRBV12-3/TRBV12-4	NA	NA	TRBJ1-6	CASSTSNSPLHF	TGTGCCAGCAGCACTTCTAATTCACCCCTCCACTTT
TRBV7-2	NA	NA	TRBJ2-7	CASSQVRGSYEQYF	TGTGCCAGCAGCCAAGTTAGGGGTTCCTACGAGCAGTACTTC
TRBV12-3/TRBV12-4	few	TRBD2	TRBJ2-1	CASRETSGDNEQFF	TGTGCCAGCAGGGAAACTAGCGGGGACAATGAGCAGTTCTTC
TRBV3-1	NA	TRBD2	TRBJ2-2	CASSLTSGSGAGELFF	TGTGCCAGCAGCCTAACTAGCGGGAGTGGGGCCGGGGAGCTGTTTTTT
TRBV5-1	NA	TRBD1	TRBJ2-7	CASSWTTGAQTSYEQYF	TGCGCCAGCAGCTGGACCACAGGGGCCCAAACGTCCTACGAGCAGTACTTC
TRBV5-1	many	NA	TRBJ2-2	CASSRRSASTGELFF	TGCGCCAGCAGCCGGCGGAGCGCATCCACCGGGGAGCTGTTTTTT
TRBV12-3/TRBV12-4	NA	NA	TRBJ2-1	CASSPSRSYNEQFF	TGTGCCAGCAGTCCCTCACGTAGCTACAATGAGCAGTTCTTC
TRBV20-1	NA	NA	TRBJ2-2	CSARSLGHTTGELFF	TGCAGTGCTAGAAGTCTGGGACACACAACCGGGGAGCTGTTTTTT
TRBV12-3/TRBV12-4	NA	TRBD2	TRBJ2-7	CASRELAGEEQYF	TGTGCCAGCAGGGAACTAGCGGGAGAAGAGCAGTACTTC
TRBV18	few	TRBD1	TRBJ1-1	CASSPLGTAGGQGAFF	TGTGCCAGCTCACCACTAGGGACAGCCGGTGGACAAGGGGCTTTCTTT
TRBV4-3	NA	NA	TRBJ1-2	CASSRLMVTGTYGYTF	TGCGCCAGCAGCCGCCTGATGGTAACAGGGACCTATGGCTACACCTTC
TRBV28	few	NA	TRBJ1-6	CASRSGNNSPLHF	TGTGCCAGCAGATCGGGAAATAATTCACCCCTCCACTTT
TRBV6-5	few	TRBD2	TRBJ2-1	CASSFLAGGSSYNEQFF	TGTGCCAGCAGTTTCCTAGCGGGGGGAAGCTCCTACAATGAGCAGTTCTTC
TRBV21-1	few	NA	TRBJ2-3	CASSKGTSGYTDTQYF	TGTGCCAGCAGCAAAGGGACTAGCGGATACACAGATACGCAGTATTTT
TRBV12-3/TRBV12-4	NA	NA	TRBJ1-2	CASSPGRAGGYTF	TGTGCCAGCAGCCCAGGCAGGGCGGGTGGCTACACCTTC
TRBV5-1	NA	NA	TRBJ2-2	CASSPAPDGGELFF	TGCGCCAGCAGCCCGGCGCCCGATGGAGGGGAGCTGTTTTTT
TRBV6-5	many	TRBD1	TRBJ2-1	CASSSAGTGGRNEQFF	TGTGCCAGCAGTTCAGCCGGGACAGGGGGCCGTAATGAGCAGTTCTTC
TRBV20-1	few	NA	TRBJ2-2	CSANLGHTGELFF	TGCAGTGCTAATCTAGGACACACCGGGGAGCTGTTTTTT
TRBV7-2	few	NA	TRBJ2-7	CASSLSTVNEQYF	TGTGCCAGCAGCTTATCAACAGTGAACGAGCAGTACTTC
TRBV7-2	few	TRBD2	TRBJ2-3	CASSWRGTGGQGTQYF	TGTGCCAGCAGCTGGAGGGGTACGGGGGGGCAAGGTACGCAGTATTTT
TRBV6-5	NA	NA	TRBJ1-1	CASRRSWNTEAFF	TGTGCCAGCAGACGGAGTTGGAACACTGAAGCTTTCTTT
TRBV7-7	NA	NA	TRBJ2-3	CASSLTGRRTDTQYF	TGTGCCAGCAGCTTAACAGGGAGGCGGACAGATACGCAGTATTTT
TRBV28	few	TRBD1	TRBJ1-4	CASRDSRSEKLFF	TGTGCCAGCCGGGACAGCCGGTCTGAAAAACTGTTTTTT
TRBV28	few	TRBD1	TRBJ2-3	CASAGQGLPDTQYF	TGTGCCAGCGCGGGACAGGGACTCCCAGATACGCAGTATTTT
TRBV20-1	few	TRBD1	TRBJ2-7	CSAPVPGQGTYEQYF	TGCAGTGCTCCTGTACCGGGACAGGGGACCTACGAGCAGTACTTC
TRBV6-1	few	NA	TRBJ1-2	CASSRRGQGGYTF	TGTGCCAGCAGCCGAAGAGGGCAAGGAGGCTACACCTTC
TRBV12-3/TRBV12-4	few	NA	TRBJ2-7	CASSLKLTALPYF	TGTGCCAGCAGTTTAAAATTGACAGCCCTTCCGTACTTC
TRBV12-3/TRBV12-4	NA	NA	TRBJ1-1	CASSYSEVTEAFF	TGTGCCAGCAGTTACTCGGAAGTCACTGAAGCTTTCTTT
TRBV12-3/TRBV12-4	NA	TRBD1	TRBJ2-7	CANPGQGFSYEQYF	TGTGCCAACCCGGGACAGGGGTTCTCCTACGAGCAGTACTTC
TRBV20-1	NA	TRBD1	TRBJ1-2	CSANRGYGYTF	TGCAGTGCCAACAGGGGATATGGCTACACCTTC
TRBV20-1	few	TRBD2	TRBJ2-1	CSAGTSGSWGNEQFF	TGCAGTGCCGGGACTAGCGGGAGTTGGGGCAATGAGCAGTTCTTC
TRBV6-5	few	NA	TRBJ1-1	CASSYSGQEPFEAFF	TGTGCCAGCAGTTACTCAGGGCAAGAACCTTTTGAAGCTTTCTTT
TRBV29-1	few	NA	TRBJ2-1	CSVEGFRNKYNEQFF	TGCAGCGTTGAGGGATTTCGGAACAAATACAATGAGCAGTTCTTC
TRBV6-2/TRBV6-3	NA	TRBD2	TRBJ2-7	CATGLVTEQYF	TGTGCCACCGGACTAGTCACCGAGCAGTACTTC
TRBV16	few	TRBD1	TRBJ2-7	CASSQMGQGSEQYF	TGTGCCAGCAGCCAAATGGGACAGGGGAGCGAGCAGTACTTC
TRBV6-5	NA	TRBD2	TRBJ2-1	CASSYSGGRAWNEQFF	TGTGCCAGCAGTTACTCGGGCGGGAGGGCTTGGAATGAGCAGTTCTTC
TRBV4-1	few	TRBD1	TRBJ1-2	CASSQTPGTGVYGYTF	TGCGCCAGCAGCCAGACACCCGGGACAGGAGTCTATGGCTACACCTTC